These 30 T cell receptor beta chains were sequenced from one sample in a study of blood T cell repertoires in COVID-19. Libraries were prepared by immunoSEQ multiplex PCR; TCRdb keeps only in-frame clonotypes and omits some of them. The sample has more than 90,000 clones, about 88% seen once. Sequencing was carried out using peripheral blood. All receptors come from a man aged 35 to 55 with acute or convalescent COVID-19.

The CDR3 here is CASSALAGDRNEQFF. For the CDR3, the DNA is TGTGCCAGCTCGGCTCTAGCGGGGGATCGAAATGAGCAGTTCTTC. This chain links TRBV18 with TRBJ2-1; 10 bases align to TRBD2. Germline CDR1 and CDR2: KGHSH and LQKENI. This CDR3 contains 15 residues. With 6 bases clipped from V and 7 bases from J, the junction kept 9 bases outside the gene matches.

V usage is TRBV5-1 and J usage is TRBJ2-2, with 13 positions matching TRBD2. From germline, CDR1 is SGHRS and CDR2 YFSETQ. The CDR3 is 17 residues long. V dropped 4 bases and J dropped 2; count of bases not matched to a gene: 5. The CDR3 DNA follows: TGCGCCAGCAGCCCCACTAGCGGGGGGGCAAACACCGGGGAGCTGTTTTTT. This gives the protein CASSPTSGGANTGELFF. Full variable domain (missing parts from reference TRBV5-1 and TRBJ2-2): KAGVTQTPRYLIKTRGQQVTLSCSPISGHRSVSWYQQTPGQGLQFLFEYFSETQRNKGNFPGRFSGRQFSNSRSEMNVSTLELGDSALYLCASSPTSGGANTGELFFGEGSRLTVL.

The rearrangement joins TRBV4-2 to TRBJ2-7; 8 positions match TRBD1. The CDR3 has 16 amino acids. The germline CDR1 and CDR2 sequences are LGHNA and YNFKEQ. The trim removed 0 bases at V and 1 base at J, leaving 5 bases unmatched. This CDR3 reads CASSQDIGTGSYEQYF. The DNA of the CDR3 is TGTGCCAGCAGCCAAGATATAGGGACAGGTTCCTACGAGCAGTACTTC.

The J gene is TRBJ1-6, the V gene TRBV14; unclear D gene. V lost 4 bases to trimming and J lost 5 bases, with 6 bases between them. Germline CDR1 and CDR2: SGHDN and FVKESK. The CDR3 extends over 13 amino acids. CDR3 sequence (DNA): TGTGCCAGCAGCCTCCTAAATAATTCACCCCTCCACTTT. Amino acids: CASSLLNNSPLHF.

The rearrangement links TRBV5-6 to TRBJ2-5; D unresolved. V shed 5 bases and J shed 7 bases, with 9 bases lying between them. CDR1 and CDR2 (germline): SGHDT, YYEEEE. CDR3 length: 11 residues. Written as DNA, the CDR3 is TGTGCCAGCAGTATCCAGGCGACCCAGTACTTC. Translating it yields CASSIQATQYF.

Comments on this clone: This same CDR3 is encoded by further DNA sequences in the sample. Here the CDR3 DNA reads TGCAGTGCTCGGGACCGGAGGGCCCAGTACTTC. Amino acids: CSARDRRAQYF. V and J are TRBV20-1 and TRBJ2-5, with a tentative D call TRBD2 (6 bases). CDR1 and CDR2 (germline): DFQATT, SNEGSKA (reference sequence). This CDR3 contains 11 residues. V lost 5 bases, J lost 9 bases, and 13 bases lay in between.

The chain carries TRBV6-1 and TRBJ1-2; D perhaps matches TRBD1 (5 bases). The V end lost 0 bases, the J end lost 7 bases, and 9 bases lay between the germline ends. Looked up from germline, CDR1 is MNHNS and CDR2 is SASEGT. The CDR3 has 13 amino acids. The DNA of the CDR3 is TGTGCCAGCAGTGAAGCCAGGGATTCTGGCTACACCTTC. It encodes CASSEARDSGYTF.

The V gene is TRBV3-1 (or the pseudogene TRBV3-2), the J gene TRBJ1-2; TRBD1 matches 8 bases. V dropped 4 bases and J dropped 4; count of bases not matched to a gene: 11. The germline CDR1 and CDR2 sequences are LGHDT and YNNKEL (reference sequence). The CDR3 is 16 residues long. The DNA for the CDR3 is TGTGCCAGCAGCCTCCTGAGGTCCGGGACAGGCTATGGCTACACCTTC. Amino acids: CASSLLRSGTGYGYTF.

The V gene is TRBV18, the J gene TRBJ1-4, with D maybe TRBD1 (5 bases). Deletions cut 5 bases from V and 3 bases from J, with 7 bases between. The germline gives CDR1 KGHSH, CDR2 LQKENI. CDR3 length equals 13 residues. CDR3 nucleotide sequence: TGTGCCAGCTCAGACAGCCCTAATGAAAAACTGTTTTTT. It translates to CASSDSPNEKLFF.

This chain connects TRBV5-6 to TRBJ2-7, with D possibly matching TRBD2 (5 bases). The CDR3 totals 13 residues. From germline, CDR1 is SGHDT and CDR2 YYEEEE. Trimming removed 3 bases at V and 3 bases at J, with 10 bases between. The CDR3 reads CASSSDYRYEQYF. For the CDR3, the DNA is TGTGCCAGCAGCTCCGACTACCGCTACGAGCAGTACTTC.

Here the CDR3 DNA reads TGTGCCAGCAGCCGGGACAGGGGGCGGAATGAGCAGTTCTTC. This gives the protein CASSRDRGRNEQFF. The chain couples TRBV3-1 (or the pseudogene TRBV3-2) to TRBJ2-1; 12 bases match TRBD1. CDR1 LGHDT and CDR2 YNNKEL come from the germline V gene (reference sequence). The ends lost 4 bases at V and 7 bases at J; junction bases unmatched: 2. The CDR3 covers 14 residues.

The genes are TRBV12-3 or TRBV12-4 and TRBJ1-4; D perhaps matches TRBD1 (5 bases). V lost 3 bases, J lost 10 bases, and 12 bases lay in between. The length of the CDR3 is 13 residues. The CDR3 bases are TGTGCCAGCAGTTTTCGGGGGGGTGGAAAACTGTTTTTT. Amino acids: CASSFRGGGKLFF.

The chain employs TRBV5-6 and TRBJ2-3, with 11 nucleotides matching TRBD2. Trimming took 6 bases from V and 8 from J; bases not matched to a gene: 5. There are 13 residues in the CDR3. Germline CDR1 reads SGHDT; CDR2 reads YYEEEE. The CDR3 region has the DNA TGTGCCAGCACTCTAGCGGGGGGCGGTACGCAGTATTTT. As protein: CASTLAGGGTQYF.

CDR3 in amino acids: CASSLDWLNEQFF. The CDR3 DNA reads TGTGCCAGCAGCCTCGACTGGCTCAATGAGCAGTTCTTC. This chain connects TRBV7-2 to TRBJ2-1; D not resolved. Germline assignment: CDR1 SGHTA and CDR2 FQGNSA. The ends were cut back, 5 bases at V and 6 bases at J, with 11 bases in the middle. CDR3 length: 13 residues.

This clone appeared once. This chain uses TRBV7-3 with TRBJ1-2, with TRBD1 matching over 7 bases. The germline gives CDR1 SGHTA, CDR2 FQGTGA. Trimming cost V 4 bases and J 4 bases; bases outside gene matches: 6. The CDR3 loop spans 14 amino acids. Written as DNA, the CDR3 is TGTGCCAGCAGCTGGGGGACAGCCCCCTATGGCTACACCTTC. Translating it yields CASSWGTAPYGYTF.

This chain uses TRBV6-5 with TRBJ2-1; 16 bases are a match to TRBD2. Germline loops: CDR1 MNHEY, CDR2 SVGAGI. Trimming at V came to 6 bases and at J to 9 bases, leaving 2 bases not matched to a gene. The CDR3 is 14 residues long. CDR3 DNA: TGTGCCAGCAGGGGACTAGCGGGAGGGGTTGAGCAGTTCTTC. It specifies CASRGLAGGVEQFF.

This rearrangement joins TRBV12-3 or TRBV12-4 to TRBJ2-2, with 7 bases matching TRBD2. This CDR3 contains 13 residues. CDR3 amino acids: CVSGHVNTGELFF. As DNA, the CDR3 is TGTGTTAGCGGGCACGTGAACACCGGGGAGCTGTTTTTT.

As DNA, the CDR3 is TGTGCCAGCAGGGACCTGGGGACAGGGGACACTGAAGCTTTCTTT. It yields the protein CASRDLGTGDTEAFF. The chain carries TRBV19 and TRBJ1-1; 10 nucleotides agree with TRBD1. This CDR3 is 15 amino acids long. Germline V gene data show CDR1 as LNHDA and CDR2 as SQIVND (reference sequence). The V segment lost 9 bases and the J segment 3 bases; nucleotides outside the gene matches: 10.

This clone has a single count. CDR3 in DNA: TGTGCCAGCAGCCTTCGGACAGGGGGCAAAGATACGCAGTATTTT. It is translated as CASSLRTGGKDTQYF. This chain links TRBV3-1 (or the pseudogene TRBV3-2) with TRBJ2-3; 11 nucleotides match TRBD1. The CDR3 contains 15 residues. Germline-derived CDR1 and CDR2 are LGHDT and YNNKEL (reference sequence). V lost 4 bases to trimming and J lost 5 bases; unmatched junction nucleotides: 5.

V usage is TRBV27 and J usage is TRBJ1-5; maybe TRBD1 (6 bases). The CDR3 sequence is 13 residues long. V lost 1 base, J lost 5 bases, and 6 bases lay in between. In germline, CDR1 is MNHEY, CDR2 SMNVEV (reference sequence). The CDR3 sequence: CASSLYRDQPQHF. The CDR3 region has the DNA TGTGCCAGCAGTTTATACAGGGATCAGCCCCAGCATTTT.

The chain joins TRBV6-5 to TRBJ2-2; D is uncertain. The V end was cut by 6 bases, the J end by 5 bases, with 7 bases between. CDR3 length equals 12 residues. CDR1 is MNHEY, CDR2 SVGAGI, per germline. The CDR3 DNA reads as TGTGCCAGCAGACAGATGACCGGGGAGCTGTTTTTT. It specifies CASRQMTGELFF.

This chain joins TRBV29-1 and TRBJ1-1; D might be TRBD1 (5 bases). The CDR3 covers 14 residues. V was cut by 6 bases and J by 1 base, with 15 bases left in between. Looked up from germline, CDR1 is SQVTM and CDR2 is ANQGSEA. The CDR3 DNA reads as TGCAGCGTCGACCTACCGGGGGGGAACACTGAAGCTTTCTTT. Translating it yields CSVDLPGGNTEAFF. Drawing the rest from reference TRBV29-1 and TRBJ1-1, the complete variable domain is SAVISQKPSRDICQRGTSLTIQCQVDSQVTMMFWYRQQPGQSLTLIATANQGSEATYESGFVIDKFPISRPNLTFSTLTVSNMSPEDSSIYLCSVDLPGGNTEAFFGQGTRLTVV.

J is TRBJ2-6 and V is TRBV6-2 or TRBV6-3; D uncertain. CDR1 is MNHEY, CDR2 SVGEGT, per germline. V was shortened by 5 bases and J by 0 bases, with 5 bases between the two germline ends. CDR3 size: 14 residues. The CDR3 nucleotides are TGTGCCAGCAGTCAGTACTCTGGGGCCAACGTCCTGACTTTC. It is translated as CASSQYSGANVLTF.

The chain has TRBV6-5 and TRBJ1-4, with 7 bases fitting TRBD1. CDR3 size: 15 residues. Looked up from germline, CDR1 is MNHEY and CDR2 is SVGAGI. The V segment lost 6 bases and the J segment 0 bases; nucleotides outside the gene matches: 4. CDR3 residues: CASRIGQATNEKLFF. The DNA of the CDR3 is TGTGCCAGCAGGATAGGACAGGCAACTAATGAAAAACTGTTTTTT.

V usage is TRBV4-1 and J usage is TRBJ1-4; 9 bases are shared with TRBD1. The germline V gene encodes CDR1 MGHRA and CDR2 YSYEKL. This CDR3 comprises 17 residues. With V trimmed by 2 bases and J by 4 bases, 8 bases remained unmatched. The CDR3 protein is CASSQMDRGERNEKLFF. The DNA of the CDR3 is TGCGCCAGCAGCCAAATGGACAGGGGAGAGCGTAATGAAAAACTGTTTTTT.

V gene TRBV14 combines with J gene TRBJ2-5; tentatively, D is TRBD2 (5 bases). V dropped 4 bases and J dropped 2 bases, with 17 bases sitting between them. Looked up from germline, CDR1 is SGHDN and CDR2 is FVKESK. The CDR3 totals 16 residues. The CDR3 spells CASSRLRGSLQETQYF. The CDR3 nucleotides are TGTGCCAGCAGCCGGCTCCGGGGATCCCTGCAAGAGACCCAGTACTTC.

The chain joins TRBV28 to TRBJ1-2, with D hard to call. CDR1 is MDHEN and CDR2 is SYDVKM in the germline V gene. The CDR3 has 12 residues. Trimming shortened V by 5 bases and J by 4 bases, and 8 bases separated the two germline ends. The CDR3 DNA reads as TGTGCCAGCAGTGTTCGCGTCTATGGCTACACCTTC. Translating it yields CASSVRVYGYTF.

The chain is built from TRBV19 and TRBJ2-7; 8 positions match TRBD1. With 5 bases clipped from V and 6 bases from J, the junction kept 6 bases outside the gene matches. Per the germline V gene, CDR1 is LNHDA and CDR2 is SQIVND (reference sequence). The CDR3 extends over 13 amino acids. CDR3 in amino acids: CASSPDRGVEQYF. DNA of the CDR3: TGTGCCAGTAGTCCTGACAGGGGAGTCGAGCAGTACTTC.

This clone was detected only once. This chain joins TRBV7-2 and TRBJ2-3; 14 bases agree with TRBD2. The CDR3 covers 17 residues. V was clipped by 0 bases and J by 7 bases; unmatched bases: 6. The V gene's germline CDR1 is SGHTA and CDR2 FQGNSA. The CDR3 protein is CASSLAVTSGGANTQYF. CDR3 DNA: TGTGCCAGCAGCTTAGCGGTGACTAGCGGGGGGGCAAATACGCAGTATTTT.

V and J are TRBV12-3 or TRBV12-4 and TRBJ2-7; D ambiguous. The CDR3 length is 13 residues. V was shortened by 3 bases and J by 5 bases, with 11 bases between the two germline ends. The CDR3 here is CASSFLASDEQYF. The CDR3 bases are TGTGCCAGCAGTTTTTTAGCTAGTGACGAGCAGTACTTC.